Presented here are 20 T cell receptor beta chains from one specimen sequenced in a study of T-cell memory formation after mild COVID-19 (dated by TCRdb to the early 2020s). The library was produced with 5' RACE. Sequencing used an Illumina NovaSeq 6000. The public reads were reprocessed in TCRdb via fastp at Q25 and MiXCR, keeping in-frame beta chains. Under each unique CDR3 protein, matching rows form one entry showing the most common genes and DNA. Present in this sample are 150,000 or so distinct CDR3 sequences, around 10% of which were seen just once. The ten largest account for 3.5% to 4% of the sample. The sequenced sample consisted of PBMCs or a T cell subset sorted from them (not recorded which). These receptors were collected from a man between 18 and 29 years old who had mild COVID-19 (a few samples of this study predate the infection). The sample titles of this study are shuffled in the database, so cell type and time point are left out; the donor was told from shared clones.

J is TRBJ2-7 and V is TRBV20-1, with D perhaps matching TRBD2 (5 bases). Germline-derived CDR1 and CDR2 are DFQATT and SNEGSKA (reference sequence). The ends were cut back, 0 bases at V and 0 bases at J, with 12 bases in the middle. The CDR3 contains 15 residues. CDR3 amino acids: CSARDSLALSYEQYV. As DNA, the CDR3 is TGCAGTGCTAGAGATTCCCTAGCTCTCTCCTACGAGCAGTACGTC.

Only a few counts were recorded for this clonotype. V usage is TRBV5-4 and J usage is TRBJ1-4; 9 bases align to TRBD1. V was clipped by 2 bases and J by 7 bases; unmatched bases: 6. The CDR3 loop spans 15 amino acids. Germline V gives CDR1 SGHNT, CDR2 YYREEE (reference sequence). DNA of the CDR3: TGTGCCAGCAGCTTAACAGGGGGCGGTGTTGAAAAACTGTTTTTT. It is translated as CASSLTGGGVEKLFF.

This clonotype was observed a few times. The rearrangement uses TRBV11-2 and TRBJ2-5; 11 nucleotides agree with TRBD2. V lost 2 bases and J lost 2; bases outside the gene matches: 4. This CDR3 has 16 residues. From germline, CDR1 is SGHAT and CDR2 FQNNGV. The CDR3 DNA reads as TGTGCCAGCAGCTTACGTAGCGGGGGGGCACAAGAGACCCAGTACTTC. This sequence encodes CASSLRSGGAQETQYF.

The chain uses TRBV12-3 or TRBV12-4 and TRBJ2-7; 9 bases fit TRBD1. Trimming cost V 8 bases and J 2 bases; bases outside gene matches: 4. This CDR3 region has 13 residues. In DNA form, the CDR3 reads TGTGCCAGCCTTTGGACAGGGGCCTACGAGCAGTACTTC. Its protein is CASLWTGAYEQYF.

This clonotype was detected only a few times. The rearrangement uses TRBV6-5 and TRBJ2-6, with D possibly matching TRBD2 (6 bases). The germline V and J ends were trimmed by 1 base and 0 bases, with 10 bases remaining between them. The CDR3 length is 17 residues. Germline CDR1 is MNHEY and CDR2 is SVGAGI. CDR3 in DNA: TGTGCCAGCAGTTACTTTGGAGGGAGCTCTGGGGCCAACGTCCTGACTTTC. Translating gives CASSYFGGSSGANVLTF.

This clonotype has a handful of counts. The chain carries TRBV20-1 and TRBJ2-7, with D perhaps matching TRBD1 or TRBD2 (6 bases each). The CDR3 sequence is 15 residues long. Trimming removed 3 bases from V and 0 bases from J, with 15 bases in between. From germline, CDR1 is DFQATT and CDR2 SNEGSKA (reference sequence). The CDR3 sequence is CSARSGAVSSYEQYF. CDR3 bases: TGCAGTGCTAGGTCGGGGGCGGTAAGCTCCTACGAGCAGTACTTC.

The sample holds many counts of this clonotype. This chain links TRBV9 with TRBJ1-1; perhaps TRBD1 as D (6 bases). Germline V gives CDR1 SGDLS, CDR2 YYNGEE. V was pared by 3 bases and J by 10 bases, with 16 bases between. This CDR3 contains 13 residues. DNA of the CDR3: TGTGCCAGCAGCGCCCGGGACACCAGCAGAGCTTTCTTT. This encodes CASSARDTSRAFF.

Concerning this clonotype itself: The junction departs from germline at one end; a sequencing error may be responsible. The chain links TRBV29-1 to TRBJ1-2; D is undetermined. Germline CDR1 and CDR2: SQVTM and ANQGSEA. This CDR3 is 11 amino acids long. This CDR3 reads CRVGVNYGYTF. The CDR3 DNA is TGCAGAGTTGGGGTGAACTATGGCTACACCTTC.

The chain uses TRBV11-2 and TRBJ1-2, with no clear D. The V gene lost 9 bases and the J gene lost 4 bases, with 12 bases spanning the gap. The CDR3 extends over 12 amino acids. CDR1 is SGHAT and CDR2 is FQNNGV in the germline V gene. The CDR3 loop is CASSSGSYGYTF. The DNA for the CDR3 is TGTGCCAGTAGTTCCGGGAGCTATGGCTACACCTTC.

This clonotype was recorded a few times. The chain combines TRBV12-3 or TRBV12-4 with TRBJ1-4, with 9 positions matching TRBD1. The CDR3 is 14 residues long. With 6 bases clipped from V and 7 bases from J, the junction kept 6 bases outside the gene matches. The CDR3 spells CASRGYRGREKLFF. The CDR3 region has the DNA TGTGCCAGCAGGGGATACAGGGGGCGTGAAAAACTGTTTTTT.

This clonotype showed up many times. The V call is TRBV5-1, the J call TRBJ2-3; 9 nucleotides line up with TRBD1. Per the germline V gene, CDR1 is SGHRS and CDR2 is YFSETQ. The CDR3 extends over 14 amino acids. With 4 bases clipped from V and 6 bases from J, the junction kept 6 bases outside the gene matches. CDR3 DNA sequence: TGCGCCAGCAGCGGATCCGGACAGGGGGATACGCAGTATTTT. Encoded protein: CASSGSGQGDTQYF.

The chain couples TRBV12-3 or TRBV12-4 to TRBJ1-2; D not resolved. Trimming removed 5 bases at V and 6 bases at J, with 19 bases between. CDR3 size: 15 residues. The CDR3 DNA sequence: TGTGCCAGCAGTATACAACCTCAGCTCCCGGATGGCTACACCTTC. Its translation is CASSIQPQLPDGYTF.

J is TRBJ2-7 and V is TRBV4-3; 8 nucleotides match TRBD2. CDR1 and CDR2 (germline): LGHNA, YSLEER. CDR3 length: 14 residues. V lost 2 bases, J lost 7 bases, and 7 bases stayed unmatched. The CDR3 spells CASSQPGRGGEQYF. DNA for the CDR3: TGCGCCAGCAGCCAACCCGGGAGGGGTGGAGAGCAGTACTTC.

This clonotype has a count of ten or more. The CDR3 loop reads CASSPHPAADTQYF. The CDR3 bases are TGTGCCAGCAGTCCCCACCCCGCGGCAGATACGCAGTATTTT. The rearrangement links TRBV12-3 or TRBV12-4 to TRBJ2-3; no definite D call. V was clipped by 5 bases and J by 4 bases, with 13 bases between them. This CDR3 has 14 residues.

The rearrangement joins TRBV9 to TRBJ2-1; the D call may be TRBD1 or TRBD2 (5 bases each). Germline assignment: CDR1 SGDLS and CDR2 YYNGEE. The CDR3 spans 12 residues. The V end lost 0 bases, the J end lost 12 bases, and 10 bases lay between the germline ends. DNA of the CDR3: TGTGCCAGCAGCGTAGCAGGGAGTGGGCAGTTCTTC. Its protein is CASSVAGSGQFF. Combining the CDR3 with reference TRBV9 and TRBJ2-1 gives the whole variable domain DSGVTQTPKHLITATGQRVTLRCSPRSGDLSVYWYQQSLDQGLQFLIQYYNGEERAKGNILERFSAQQFPDLHSELNLSSLELGDSALYFCASSVAGSGQFFGPGTRLTVL.

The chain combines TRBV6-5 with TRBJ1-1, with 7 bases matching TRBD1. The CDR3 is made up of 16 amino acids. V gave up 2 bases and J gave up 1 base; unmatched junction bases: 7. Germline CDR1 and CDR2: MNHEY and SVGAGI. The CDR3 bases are TGTGCCAGCAGTTACGAGCGGGACAGACCGAACACTGAAGCTTTCTTT. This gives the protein CASSYERDRPNTEAFF.

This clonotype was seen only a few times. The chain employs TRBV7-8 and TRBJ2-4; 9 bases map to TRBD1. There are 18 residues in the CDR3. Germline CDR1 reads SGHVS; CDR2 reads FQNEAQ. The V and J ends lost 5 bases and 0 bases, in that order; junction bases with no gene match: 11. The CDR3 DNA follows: TGTGCCAGCAGCGAGACAGGGGGGTACTCTGTAGCCAAAAACATTCAGTACTTC. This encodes CASSETGGYSVAKNIQYF.

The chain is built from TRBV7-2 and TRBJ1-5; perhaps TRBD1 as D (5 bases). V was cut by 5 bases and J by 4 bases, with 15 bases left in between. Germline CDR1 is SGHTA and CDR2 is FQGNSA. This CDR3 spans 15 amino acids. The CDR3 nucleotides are TGTGCCAGCAGCCCCTGGGCGGGGGTTAATCAGCCCCAGCATTTT. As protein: CASSPWAGVNQPQHF.

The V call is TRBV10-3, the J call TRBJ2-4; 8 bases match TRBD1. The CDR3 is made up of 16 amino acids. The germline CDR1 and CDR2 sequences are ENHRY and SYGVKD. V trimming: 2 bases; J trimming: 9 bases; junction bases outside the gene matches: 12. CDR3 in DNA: TGTGCCATCAGTGAGCCGTACCTCCGGGACAGGAGCATTCAGTACTTC. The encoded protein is CAISEPYLRDRSIQYF.

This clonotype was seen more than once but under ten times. The CDR3 sequence: CASENNRGQPQHF. Written as DNA, the CDR3 is TGTGCCAGCGAGAACAATCGGGGACAGCCCCAGCATTTT. The chain recombines TRBV7-2 with TRBJ1-5; no clear D. CDR1 SGHTA and CDR2 FQGNSA come from the germline V gene. CDR3 length: 13 amino acids. V lost 8 bases and J lost 7, with 15 bases in between.